The 20 T cell receptor beta chains below come from one sample, sequenced in a study of blood T cell repertoires in COVID-19. Clones were sequenced by immunoSEQ multiplex PCR, and TCRdb holds only the in-frame ones, with some missing. The table lists 40,000 to 45,000 clones, approximately 79% of them singletons, with about 30% in the top ten. The specimen sequenced was peripheral blood. The receptors here all came from a woman older than 75 with acute or convalescent COVID-19.

This clone was found a few times. The V and J genes are TRBV29-1 and TRBJ1-1; 8 bases map to TRBD1. Germline assignment: CDR1 SQVTM and CDR2 ANQGSEA. Trimming removed 6 bases from V and 3 bases from J; junction bases left unmatched: 9. CDR3 size: 14 residues. DNA for the CDR3: TGCAGCGTGGGAGTGACAGGGGCCTACACTGAAGCTTTCTTT. This sequence encodes CSVGVTGAYTEAFF.

The rearrangement uses TRBV25-1 and TRBJ1-1; D perhaps matches TRBD1 (5 bases). Trimming left V 4 bases short and J 2 bases short, with 11 bases between. Germline CDR1 is MGHDK and CDR2 is SYGVNS. The CDR3 extends over 14 amino acids. The CDR3 loop reads CASSAGAVNTEAFF. The CDR3 nucleotides are TGTGCCAGCAGTGCTGGGGCGGTCAACACTGAAGCTTTCTTT.

The V call is TRBV6-1, the J call TRBJ1-1; weak D call: TRBD1 (5 bases). Trimming took off 3 bases at V and 0 bases at J, with 8 bases between the two ends. The CDR3 runs to 14 residues. Germline lookup yields CDR1 MNHNS and CDR2 SASEGT. The CDR3 bases are TGTGCCAGCAGTGATCGGGGGTTGAACACTGAAGCTTTCTTT. Amino acids: CASSDRGLNTEAFF.

The rearrangement links TRBV6-5 to TRBJ2-2, with D uncertain. Per the germline V gene, CDR1 is MNHEY and CDR2 is SVGAGI. CDR3 length equals 14 residues. V lost 6 bases and J lost 2, with 10 bases in between. DNA for the CDR3: TGTGCCAGCAGGTGGGCCCCAAACACCGGGGAGCTGTTTTTT. Its translation: CASRWAPNTGELFF.

This chain links TRBV30 with TRBJ1-3, with D perhaps matching TRBD1 (6 bases). The CDR3 is 14 amino acids. Per the germline V gene, CDR1 is GTSNPN and CDR2 is SVGIG (reference sequence). Trimming removed 7 bases at V and 9 bases at J, with 22 bases between. In DNA form, the CDR3 reads TGTGCCTACCGGACAGAACGCTCGGGGGGCACCATATATTTT. Its translation is CAYRTERSGGTIYF.

The rearrangement joins TRBV6-1 to TRBJ1-2; D remains unclear. The V end was cut by 4 bases, the J end by 0 bases, with 21 bases between. The CDR3 sequence is 18 residues long. Germline lookup yields CDR1 MNHNS and CDR2 SASEGT. The CDR3 DNA reads TGTGCCAGCAGTGCCTATGGGTTTACCAGGAACTCTAACTATGGCTACACCTTC. Encoded protein: CASSAYGFTRNSNYGYTF.

This rearrangement joins TRBV5-1 to TRBJ1-2; D is undetermined. V lost 4 bases and J lost 4, with 11 bases in between. The length of the CDR3 is 13 residues. The germline V gene encodes CDR1 SGHRS and CDR2 YFSETQ. The DNA for the CDR3 is TGCGCCAGCAGCGCGGCGACGGGCTATGGCTACACCTTC. This encodes CASSAATGYGYTF.

This clone was picked up one time. The chain is built from TRBV30 and TRBJ1-1; 7 bases are shared with TRBD1. The germline V gene has CDR1 GTSNPN and CDR2 SVGIG (reference sequence). V lost 5 bases, J lost 0 bases, and 3 bases stayed unmatched. CDR3 size: 13 residues. CDR3 DNA sequence: TGTGCCTGGTACCAGGGGGTGAACACTGAAGCTTTCTTT. Protein: CAWYQGVNTEAFF.

The chain links TRBV3-1 (or the pseudogene TRBV3-2) to TRBJ1-5; no clear D gene. V lost 4 bases and J lost 7, with 17 bases in between. Germline loops: CDR1 LGHDT, CDR2 YNNKEL (reference sequence). The CDR3 loop spans 15 amino acids. The CDR3 here is CASSRSGPGNQPQHF. CDR3 sequence (DNA): TGTGCCAGCAGCCGGTCAGGTCCCGGGAACCAGCCCCAGCATTTT.

There are a few counts of this clone. The chain couples TRBV7-9 to TRBJ1-3; no definite D call. Trimming stripped 5 bases from V and 1 base from J, with 6 bases between. Looked up from germline, CDR1 is SEHNR and CDR2 is FQNEAQ (reference sequence). This CDR3 is 13 amino acids long. The DNA for the CDR3 is TGTGCCAGCAGCCCCCAATCTGGAAACACCATATATTTT. This sequence encodes CASSPQSGNTIYF.

The rearrangement uses TRBV30 and TRBJ1-5, with TRBD1 identical over 7 bases. The V and J ends lost 4 bases and 4 bases, in that order; junction bases with no gene match: 10. Germline CDR1 and CDR2: GTSNPN and SVGIG (reference sequence). The CDR3 consists of 15 residues. The CDR3 bases are TGTGCCTGGACAATGGGAACAGGGGCAAATCAGCCCCAGCATTTT. Translating it yields CAWTMGTGANQPQHF.

This clone has a handful of counts. This chain connects TRBV7-9 to TRBJ2-2; TRBD2 agrees at 7 bases. Germline assignment: CDR1 SEHNR and CDR2 FQNEAQ (reference sequence). This CDR3 is built from 16 residues. The ends lost 3 bases at V and 4 bases at J; junction bases unmatched: 8. CDR3: CASSFSPGGATGELFF. DNA for the CDR3: TGTGCCAGCAGCTTTTCCCCGGGAGGAGCCACCGGGGAGCTGTTTTTT.

The chain recombines TRBV9 with TRBJ2-1; TRBD2 matches at 12 bases. This CDR3 comprises 16 residues. The junction had 5 bases not matched to a gene; V was cut back by 3 bases and J by 4 bases. From germline, CDR1 is SGDLS and CDR2 YYNGEE. This CDR3 is CASSGTSGRFYNEQFF. CDR3 nucleotide sequence: TGTGCCAGCAGCGGAACTAGCGGGAGGTTTTACAATGAGCAGTTCTTC.

This clone appeared a single time. The chain joins TRBV6-5 to TRBJ2-7, with D maybe TRBD2 (5 bases). The V gene's germline CDR1 is MNHEY and CDR2 SVGAGI. The CDR3 has 16 amino acids. The V end was cut by 0 bases, the J end by 0 bases, with 12 bases between. The CDR3 DNA sequence: TGTGCCAGCAGTTACTCTAGCGCCCGTAGCTCCTACGAGCAGTACTTC. Translating gives CASSYSSARSSYEQYF.

CDR3 residues: CASSRGLVSPSTDTQYF. For the CDR3, the DNA is TGTGCCAGCAGTCGTGGACTAGTGAGCCCTAGCACAGATACGCAGTATTTT. The J gene is TRBJ2-3, the V gene TRBV6-6, with 7 bases aligning to TRBD2. The CDR3 runs 17 residues. J lost 0 bases, V lost 5 bases, and 11 bases had no gene match. Looked up from germline, CDR1 is MNHNY and CDR2 is SVGAGI (reference sequence).

The rearrangement uses TRBV18 and TRBJ2-1, with 10 nucleotides matching TRBD2. J gave up 7 bases and V 0 bases, and 3 bases lay outside the gene matches. Germline V gives CDR1 KGHSH, CDR2 LQKENI. The CDR3 has 15 amino acids. In DNA, the CDR3 is TGTGCCAGCTCACCACCGGCTAGCGGGGGTAATGAGCAGTTCTTC. This translates into CASSPPASGGNEQFF.

V and J are TRBV9 and TRBJ2-3; 12 bases are a match to TRBD2. The germline V gene has CDR1 SGDLS and CDR2 YYNGEE. V trimming: 0 bases; J trimming: 10 bases; junction bases outside the gene matches: 3. This CDR3 spans 14 amino acids. CDR3 in DNA: TGTGCCAGCAGCGTAGCATCTAGCGGGAGGGCGCAGTATTTT. This encodes CASSVASSGRAQYF.

The V and J genes are TRBV11-2 and TRBJ1-6, with D possibly TRBD1 on 6 matching bases. V lost 2 bases, J lost 7 bases, and 9 bases lay in between. Germline V CDR1 and CDR2: SGHAT, FQNNGV. The CDR3 totals 14 residues. The CDR3 is CASSLFDRNSPLHF. The CDR3 region has the DNA TGTGCCAGCAGCTTATTCGACAGGAATTCACCCCTCCACTTT.

This clone appeared once. J is TRBJ1-2 and V is TRBV10-3, with TRBD1 matching 8 bases. The CDR3 is made up of 12 amino acids. The ends lost 10 bases at V and 2 bases at J; junction bases unmatched: 3. The germline gives CDR1 ENHRY, CDR2 SYGVKD. CDR3 sequence: CATGTGNYGYTF. CDR3 coding DNA: TGTGCCACAGGGACAGGAAACTATGGCTACACCTTC.

This clone was picked up a small number of times. This chain connects TRBV11-2 to TRBJ2-7, with 11 bases lining up with TRBD1. The germline CDR1 and CDR2 sequences are SGHAT and FQNNGV. The CDR3 covers 14 residues. Trimming removed 6 bases from V and 3 bases from J; junction bases left unmatched: 4. CDR3 DNA: TGTGCCAGCAGTGATGGGACAGGGGGCTACGAGCAGTACTTC. Amino acid sequence: CASSDGTGGYEQYF.